Listed below are T cell receptor beta chains from one sample, sequenced in a study of monozygotic twins with inflammatory bowel disease. TCRdb re-called the 5' RACE reads; every CDR3 protein appears as one record, without DNA. The listing records fewer than 200,000 distinct CDR3 sequences. Material: blood. The receptor set was obtained from a human donor with ulcerative colitis or Crohn's disease, or a healthy co-twin of an affected twin (not recorded which). Each CDR3 is given with its conserved first and last residue. Some rows mark clone size as missing; the rest say once, few, many or name a class of expanded clone.

V,J,size,CDR3
TRBV4-1,TRBJ2-3,.,CASSQEDRGVDTQYF
TRBV7-2,TRBJ1-1,.,CASSPGIRDTEAFF
TRBV7-2,TRBJ1-1,.,CASSSGQFNTEAFF
TRBV3-1,TRBJ1-6,.,CASSQDPTGGSLHF
TRBV20-1,TRBJ2-7,.,CSARVLAGGSYEQYF
TRBV12-3/TRBV12-4,TRBJ1-2,.,CASRWTGGKVDGYTF
TRBV20-1,TRBJ2-7,.,CSATGTFSPYEQYF
TRBV7-3,TRBJ2-2,.,CASSLSSHGELFF
TRBV7-2,TRBJ1-4,.,CASSPPGGIGEKLFF
TRBV4-2,TRBJ2-7,.,CASSQGLGSGEQYF
TRBV6-1,TRBJ1-6,.,CASSEGNSPLHF
TRBV7-2,TRBJ2-3,.,CASRFQAGVSDTQYF
TRBV5-1,TRBJ2-1,.,CASSPDKGTYNEQFF
TRBV18,TRBJ1-4,.,CASSPEASTNEKLFF
TRBV27,TRBJ2-1,.,CASTGGGERNEQFF
TRBV11-2,TRBJ2-3,.,CASSFGGSLDTQYF
TRBV19,TRBJ1-5,.,CASRTSSGTGDNQPQHF
TRBV5-1,TRBJ1-1,.,CASSGGQGNTEAFF
TRBV10-3,TRBJ1-6,.,CAISEIGQTNSPLHF
TRBV7-9,TRBJ2-2,.,CASSAIAASGELFF
TRBV18,TRBJ2-5,.,CASSPLVTRGETQYF
TRBV20-1,TRBJ2-7,.,CSAQKPQLAGAQEQYF
TRBV7-3,TRBJ2-1,.,CASSLSGTSGGYNEQFF
TRBV5-1,TRBJ2-1,.,CASSLQGAGEQFF
TRBV3-1,TRBJ2-6,medium-sized,CASSQDGGAGANVLTF
TRBV7-9,TRBJ1-2,.,CASDLPGGGYTF
TRBV7-2,TRBJ1-2,.,CASSLVRTGNGYTF
TRBV5-1,TRBJ1-4,.,CASRSNPGTGPEKLFF
TRBV12-3/TRBV12-4,TRBJ2-1,.,CASSFPTSPGQFF
TRBV27,TRBJ2-7,.,CASSGRSTFYEQYF
TRBV21-1,TRBJ1-1,.,CASSLRTGSMNTEAFF
TRBV10-3,TRBJ2-1,.,CAITRTLNNEQFF
TRBV29-1,TRBJ1-1,.,CSVDLGARAFF
TRBV5-1,TRBJ2-1,.,CASSLAKTSGSHEQFF
TRBV20-1,TRBJ2-2,.,CSAEDRGENTGVLFF
TRBV19,TRBJ2-7,.,CASSISRDNGAEQYF
TRBV6-2/TRBV6-3,TRBJ2-5,.,CASSYGGTGETQYF
TRBV7-3,TRBJ2-2,.,CASSPTSGTTGELFF
TRBV20-1,TRBJ2-1,.,CSANILAGGPKFF
TRBV20-1,TRBJ2-7,.,CSARTGGLEEQYF
TRBV2,TRBJ2-5,.,CASSSDRGRTQYF
TRBV4-3,TRBJ2-7,.,CASSQEGQGYEQYF
TRBV25-1,TRBJ2-3,.,CASNAVGVTDTQYF
TRBV5-1,TRBJ1-4,.,CASSDPQGANEKLFF
TRBV27,TRBJ1-1,.,CASSLSGYTEAFF
TRBV7-9,TRBJ2-7,.,CASSLAGGTVEQYF
TRBV9,TRBJ2-7,.,CASSVVSGGEQYF
TRBV7-6,TRBJ2-7,.,CASSARLGQGTYEQYF
TRBV7-9,TRBJ1-2,.,CASSPSGQSPHYGYTF
TRBV12-5,TRBJ2-7,.,CASASGPLAGEQYF
TRBV5-1,TRBJ1-1,.,CASSGRQGVDTEAFF
TRBV12-3/TRBV12-4,TRBJ1-1,.,CASSIIQGVTEAFF
TRBV5-1,TRBJ2-7,.,CASSLRGVPHEQYF
TRBV9,TRBJ1-2,.,CASSIGGRTAQTNYGYTF
TRBV20-1,TRBJ1-5,.,CSARDGGLQPQHF
TRBV7-3,TRBJ2-1,.,CASSYTVGEYNEQFF
TRBV20-1,TRBJ2-7,.,CSVRTGSYEQYF
TRBV23-1,TRBJ1-5,.,CASSRKSRGPNSNQPQHF